A selection of T cell receptor beta chains follows, all from one sample in a study of T-cell memory formation after mild COVID-19. TCRdb analysed the 5' RACE reads with MiXCR anew, one entry per CDR3 protein. The sample consists of 200,000 or so distinct CDR3 sequences, roughly 16% of them appearing once. Sequencing used PBMCs or a T cell subset sorted from them (not recorded which). The source is an adult woman who had mild COVID-19 (a few samples of this study predate the infection). Cell type and time point are not known. The CDR3 runs from the conserved cysteine through the conserved F or W. A D gene is named only where the DNA matches it firmly. The size of a clone is reported for some rows only, either as once, few or many, or as a class for expanded clones.

V gene	J gene	D gene	clone size	CDR3 protein	CDR3 DNA
TRBV3-1	TRBJ1-6	TRBD1	-	CASSHPVGQGAGDSPLHF	TGTGCCAGCAGCCATCCAGTAGGGCAGGGGGCTGGCGATTCACCCCTCCACTTT
TRBV20-1	TRBJ2-7	-	-	CSAREVERLYEQYF	TGCAGTGCTAGAGAGGTGGAACGTCTCTACGAGCAGTACTTC
TRBV30	TRBJ1-5	-	few	CAWSRENNQPQHF	TGTGCCTGGAGTAGGGAGAACAATCAGCCCCAGCATTTT
TRBV12-3/TRBV12-4	TRBJ2-7	TRBD1	-	CASRPPGQGNREQYF	TGTGCCAGCAGGCCTCCGGGACAGGGGAATCGCGAGCAGTACTTC
TRBV11-2	TRBJ2-5	-	few	CASSSSWAAQETQYF	TGTGCCAGCAGCTCTAGTTGGGCGGCTCAAGAGACCCAGTACTTC
TRBV24-1	TRBJ2-1	-	-	CATSDPTGSRTNEQFF	TGTGCCACCAGTGATCCCACGGGTTCACGAACCAATGAGCAGTTCTTC
TRBV6-6	TRBJ2-7	TRBD1	-	CASRDPGTVYEQYF	TGTGCCAGCAGGGACCCTGGGACAGTCTACGAGCAGTACTTC
TRBV5-1	TRBJ2-7	-	-	CASSAELAGEQYF	TGCGCCAGCAGCGCCGAACTCGCAGGCGAGCAGTACTTC
TRBV7-6	TRBJ1-5	-	-	CASSLAGSYNQPQHF	TGTGCCAGCAGCTTAGCGGGCAGCTACAATCAGCCCCAGCATTTT
TRBV5-1	TRBJ2-5	-	-	CASSLGRGSRSETQYF	TGCGCCAGCAGCTTGGGCCGGGGTAGTCGGTCGGAGACCCAGTACTTC
TRBV5-1	TRBJ2-1	-	-	CASSLSLEGAEFF	TGCGCCAGCAGCTTGTCTCTGGAAGGGGCCGAGTTCTTC
TRBV10-3	TRBJ1-1	TRBD1	few	CATGQLNTEAFF	TGTGCCACGGGACAGTTGAACACTGAAGCTTTCTTT
TRBV5-1	TRBJ1-5	-	-	CASSLAQSGQPQHF	TGCGCCAGCAGCTTGGCGCAGTCAGGCCAGCCCCAGCATTTT
TRBV5-5	TRBJ1-1	TRBD1	-	CASRLDRGNTEAFF	TGTGCCAGCAGATTGGACAGGGGGAACACTGAAGCTTTCTTT
TRBV2	TRBJ2-7	-	-	CASIRRAASYEQYF	TGTGCCAGCATCCGGAGGGCAGCTAGCTACGAGCAGTACTTC
TRBV7-2	TRBJ2-1	-	few	CASSLWRVGNEQFF	TGTGCCAGCAGCTTATGGAGGGTAGGGAATGAGCAGTTCTTC
TRBV7-9	TRBJ2-4	TRBD2	-	CASSSGLAGLFGNIQYF	TGTGCCAGCAGCTCAGGACTAGCGGGCTTATTTGGAAACATTCAGTACTTC
TRBV5-1	TRBJ2-5	-	-	CASSSDSGRRETQYF	TGCGCCAGCAGCTCGGACAGCGGACGTCGGGAGACCCAGTACTTC
TRBV9	TRBJ2-2	TRBD1	-	CASSPTGATGELFF	TGTGCCAGCAGCCCCACAGGGGCCACCGGGGAGCTGTTTTTT